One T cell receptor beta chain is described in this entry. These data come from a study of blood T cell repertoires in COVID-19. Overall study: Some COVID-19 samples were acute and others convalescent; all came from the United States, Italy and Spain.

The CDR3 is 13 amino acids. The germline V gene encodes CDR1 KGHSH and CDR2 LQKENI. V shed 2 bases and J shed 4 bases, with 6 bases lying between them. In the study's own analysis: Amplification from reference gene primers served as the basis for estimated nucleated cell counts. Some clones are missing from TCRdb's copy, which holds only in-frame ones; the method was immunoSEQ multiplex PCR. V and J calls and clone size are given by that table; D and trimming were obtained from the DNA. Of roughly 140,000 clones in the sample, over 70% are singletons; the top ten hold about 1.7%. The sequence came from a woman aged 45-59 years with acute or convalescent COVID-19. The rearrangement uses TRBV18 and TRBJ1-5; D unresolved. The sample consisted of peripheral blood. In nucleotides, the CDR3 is TGTGCCAGCTCACCAACGGAGAATCAGCCCCAGCATTTT. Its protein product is CASSPTENQPQHF.